These T cell receptor beta chains were read from a single sample in a study of blood T cell repertoires in COVID-19. The table came from immunoSEQ multiplex PCR; TCRdb's copy has only in-frame clones and leaves some out. The table records some 190,000 clones, roughly 80% of them present only once. Specimen: peripheral blood. These receptors were taken from a woman between 45 and 65 years old with acute or convalescent COVID-19. Both conserved end residues are part of each CDR3. The D gene is left open where the match is weak. For some rows the clone size is stated as once, few or many, or as a class when expanded; others skip it.

D | J | V | size | CDR3 | DNA
- | TRBJ1-5 | TRBV25-1 | - | CASSARQINQPQHF | TGTGCCAGCAGTGCAAGACAGATCAATCAGCCCCAGCATTTT
- | TRBJ1-2 | TRBV10-1 | - | CASSDGYGYTF | TGCGCCAGCAGTGACGGCTATGGCTACACCTTC
TRBD2 | TRBJ2-3 | TRBV5-1 | - | CASSVTSGGDTQYF | TGCGCCAGCAGCGTAACTAGCGGAGGAGATACGCAGTATTTT
- | TRBJ1-4 | TRBV6-5 | once | CASSYSTATNEKLFF | TGTGCCAGCAGTTACTCGACAGCAACTAATGAAAAACTGTTTTTT
TRBD1 | TRBJ2-3 | TRBV6-2/TRBV6-3 | - | CASSYARMTGVRDTQYF | TGTGCCAGCAGTTACGCCAGGATGACAGGGGTGAGAGATACGCAGTATTTT
TRBD1 | TRBJ1-4 | TRBV11-2 | - | CASSSTGGYEKLFF | TGTGCCAGCAGCTCGACAGGGGGTTACGAAAAACTGTTTTTT
TRBD2 | TRBJ2-7 | TRBV6-5 | - | CASKNFGGDHGEQYF | TGTGCCAGTAAAAATTTTGGGGGGGACCACGGCGAGCAGTACTTC
- | TRBJ2-1 | TRBV18 | - | CASSPDIAGEQFF | TGTGCCAGCTCACCAGATATCGCAGGTGAGCAGTTCTTC
TRBD1 | TRBJ1-5 | TRBV5-5 | - | CASSIAGTGFGSNQPQHF | TGTGCCAGCAGCATAGCCGGGACAGGGTTCGGAAGCAATCAGCCCCAGCATTTT
TRBD1 | TRBJ1-5 | TRBV3-1/TRBV3-2 | - | CASSPDRGGQPQHF | TGTGCCAGCAGCCCCGACAGGGGTGGCCAGCCCCAGCATTTT
- | TRBJ2-2 | TRBV28 | - | CAVRRTNTGELFF | TGTGCCGTGAGGCGCACGAACACCGGGGAGCTGTTTTTT
TRBD2 | TRBJ2-3 | TRBV6-1 | once | CASSEVGRGGSTDTQYF | TGTGCCAGCAGTGAAGTGGGGCGGGGGGGAAGCACAGATACGCAGTATTTT
- | TRBJ2-1 | TRBV30 | - | CAWAGQGGNEQFF | TGTGCCTGGGCTGGACAGGGAGGGAATGAGCAGTTCTTC
TRBD1 | TRBJ1-5 | TRBV28 | - | CATHYWDSLYSNQPQHF | TGTGCCACCCATTATTGGGACAGCCTCTATAGCAATCAGCCCCAGCATTTT
- | TRBJ1-1 | TRBV14 | - | CASSQQGNTEAFF | TGTGCCAGCAGTCAACAGGGGAACACTGAAGCTTTCTTT
- | TRBJ2-7 | TRBV7-2 | - | CASSSLPGDEQYF | TGTGCCAGCAGCTCTTTACCGGGGGACGAGCAGTACTTC
- | TRBJ2-5 | TRBV4-3 | - | CASSQDWGRETQYF | TGCGCCAGCAGCCAAGATTGGGGGCGAGAGACCCAGTACTTC